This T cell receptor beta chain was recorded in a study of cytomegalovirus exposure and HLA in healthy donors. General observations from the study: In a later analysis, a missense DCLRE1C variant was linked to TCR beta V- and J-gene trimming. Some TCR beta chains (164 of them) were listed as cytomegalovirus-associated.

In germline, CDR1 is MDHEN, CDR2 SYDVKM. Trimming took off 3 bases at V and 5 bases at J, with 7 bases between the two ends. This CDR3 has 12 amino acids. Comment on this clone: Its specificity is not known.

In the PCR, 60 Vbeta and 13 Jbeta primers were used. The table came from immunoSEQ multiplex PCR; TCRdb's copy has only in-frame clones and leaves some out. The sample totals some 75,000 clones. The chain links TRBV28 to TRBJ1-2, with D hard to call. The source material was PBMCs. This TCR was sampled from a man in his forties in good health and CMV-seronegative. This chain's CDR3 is CASSFPLYGYTF. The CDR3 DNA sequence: TGTGCCAGCAGTTTTCCTTTGTATGGCTACACCTTC.